The text below deals with one TCR beta chain. Its target is not known. The entry originates in a study of Ad26.COV2.S vaccination and SARS-CoV-2 variants. Study-wide context: A COV1001 Ad26.COV2.S trial-arm participant provided the sample. Intramuscularly, Ad26.COV2.S was given either once or twice, 56 days apart.

Findings and caveats of the study: Spike-specific TCR breadth was greater in vaccine than placebo recipients.

The treatment is: about 20 received Ad26.COV2.S at low or high dose, single or two shots; five or six received placebo; per-sample allocation not given. Sample collection was performed on day 63 after the first vaccine or placebo injection. Data came from immunoSEQ multiplex PCR; TCRdb stores just in-frame clones and leaves some out. The data contain about 420,000 clones, approximately 87% of them singletons. Germline CDR1 MDHEN, CDR2 SYDVKM. The CDR3 covers 18 residues. V was cut by 4 bases and J by 2 bases, with 23 bases left in between. This clonotype was obtained from a person between 18 and 65 years old who received the Ad26.COV2.S COVID-19 vaccine or a placebo. The starting material was peripheral blood, obtained in a trial of Ad26.COV2.S vaccine versus placebo. The V gene is TRBV28, the J gene TRBJ1-2; D may be TRBD1 (6 bases). Here the CDR3 reads CASSSPDRPIPSNYGYTF. CDR3 coding DNA: TGTGCCAGCAGTTCCCCCGACAGGCCCATCCCTTCAAACTATGGCTACACCTTC.